This TCR beta chain was sequenced in a study of blood T cell repertoires in COVID-19. Study context: Acute and convalescent COVID-19 samples came from the United States, Italy and Spain.

TCRdb's table, derived via immunoSEQ multiplex PCR, lists solely in-frame clones and lacks some. Of about 120,000 clones detected, 70% to 90% appear once; the ten largest clones hold 3.5% to 4.5%. Germline V gene lookup returns CDR1 LNHDA and CDR2 SQIVND (reference sequence). V was pared by 9 bases and J by 4 bases, with 10 bases between. This CDR3 region has 12 residues. The chain uses TRBV19 and TRBJ1-5, with D perhaps matching TRBD1 (5 bases). The receptor's source is a man between 60 and 75 years old with acute or convalescent COVID-19. Sequenced input: peripheral blood. CDR3 coding DNA: TGTGCCAGCCTAGGGGATAATCAGCCCCAGCATTTT. Translated: CASLGDNQPQHF. Based on the CDR3 plus reference TRBV19 and TRBJ1-5, the full variable domain is DGGITQSPKYLFRKEGQNVTLSCEQNLNHDAMYWYRQDPGQGLRLIYYSQIVNDFQKGDIAEGYSVSREKKESFPLTVTSAQKNPTAFYLCASLGDNQPQHFGDGTRLSIL.